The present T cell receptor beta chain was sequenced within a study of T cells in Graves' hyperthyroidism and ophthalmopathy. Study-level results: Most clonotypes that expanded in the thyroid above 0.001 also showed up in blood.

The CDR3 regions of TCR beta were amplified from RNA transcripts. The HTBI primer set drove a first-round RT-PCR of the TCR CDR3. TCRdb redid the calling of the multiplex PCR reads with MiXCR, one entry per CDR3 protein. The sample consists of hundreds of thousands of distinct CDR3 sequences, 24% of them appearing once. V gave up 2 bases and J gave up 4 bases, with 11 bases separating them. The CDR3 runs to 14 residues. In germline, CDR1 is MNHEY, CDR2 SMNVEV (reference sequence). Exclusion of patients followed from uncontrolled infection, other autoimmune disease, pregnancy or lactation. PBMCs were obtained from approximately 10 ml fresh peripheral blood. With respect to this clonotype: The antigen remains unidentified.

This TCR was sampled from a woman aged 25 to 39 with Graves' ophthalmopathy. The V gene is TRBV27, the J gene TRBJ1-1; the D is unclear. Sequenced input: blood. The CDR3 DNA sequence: TGTGCCAGCAGTTTAAGTATCGAGATCACTGAAGCTTTCTTT. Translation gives CASSLSIEITEAFF.